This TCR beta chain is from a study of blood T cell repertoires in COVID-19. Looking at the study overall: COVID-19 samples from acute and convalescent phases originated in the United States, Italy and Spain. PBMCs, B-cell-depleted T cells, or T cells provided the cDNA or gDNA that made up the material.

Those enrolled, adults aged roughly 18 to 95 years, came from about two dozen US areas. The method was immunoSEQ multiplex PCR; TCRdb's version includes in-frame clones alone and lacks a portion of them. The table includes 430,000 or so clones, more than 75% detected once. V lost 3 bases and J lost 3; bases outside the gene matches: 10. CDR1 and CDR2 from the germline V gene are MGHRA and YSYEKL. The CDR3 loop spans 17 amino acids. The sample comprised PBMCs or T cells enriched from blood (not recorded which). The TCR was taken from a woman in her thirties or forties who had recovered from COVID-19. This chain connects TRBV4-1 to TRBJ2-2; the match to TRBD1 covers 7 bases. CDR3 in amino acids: CASSHPDRQTYTGELFF. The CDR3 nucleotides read TGCGCCAGCAGCCACCCGGACAGGCAAACTTACACCGGGGAGCTGTTTTTT.